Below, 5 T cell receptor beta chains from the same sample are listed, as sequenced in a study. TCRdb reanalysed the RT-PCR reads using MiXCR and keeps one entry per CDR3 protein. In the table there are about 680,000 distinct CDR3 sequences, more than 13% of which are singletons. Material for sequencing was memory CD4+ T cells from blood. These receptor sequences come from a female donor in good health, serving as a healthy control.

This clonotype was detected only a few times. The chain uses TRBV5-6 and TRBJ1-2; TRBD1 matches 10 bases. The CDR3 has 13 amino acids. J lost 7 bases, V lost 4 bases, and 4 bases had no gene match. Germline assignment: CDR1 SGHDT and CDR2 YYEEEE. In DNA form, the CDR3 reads TGTGCCAGCAGCGGGACAGGGGTGCGTGGCTACACCTTC. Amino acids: CASSGTGVRGYTF.

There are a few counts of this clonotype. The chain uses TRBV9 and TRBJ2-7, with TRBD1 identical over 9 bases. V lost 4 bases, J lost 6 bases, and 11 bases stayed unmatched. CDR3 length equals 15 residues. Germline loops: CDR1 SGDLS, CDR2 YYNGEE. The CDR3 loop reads CASSNTGQGTSEQYF. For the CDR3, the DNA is TGTGCCAGCAGCAATACGGGACAGGGCACCTCCGAGCAGTACTTC.

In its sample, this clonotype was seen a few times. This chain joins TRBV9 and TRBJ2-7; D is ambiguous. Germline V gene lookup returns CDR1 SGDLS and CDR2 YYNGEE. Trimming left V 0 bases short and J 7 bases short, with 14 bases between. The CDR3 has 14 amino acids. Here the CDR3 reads CASSVGSDVGEQYF. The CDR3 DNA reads TGTGCCAGCAGCGTAGGAAGCGACGTTGGTGAGCAGTACTTC.

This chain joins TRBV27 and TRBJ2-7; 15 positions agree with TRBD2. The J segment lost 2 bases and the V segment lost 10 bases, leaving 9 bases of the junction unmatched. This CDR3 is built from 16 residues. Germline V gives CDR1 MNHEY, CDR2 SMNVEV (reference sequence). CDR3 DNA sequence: TGTGCCACCATGGGACTAGCGGGAGGCCCTCCCTACGAGCAGTACTTC. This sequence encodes CATMGLAGGPPYEQYF.

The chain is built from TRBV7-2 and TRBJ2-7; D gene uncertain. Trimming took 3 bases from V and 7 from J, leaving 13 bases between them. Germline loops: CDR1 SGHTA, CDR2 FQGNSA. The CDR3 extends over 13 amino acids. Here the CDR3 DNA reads TGTGCCAGCAGCTTGGCCTATACCGGGGAGCAGTACTTC. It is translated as CASSLAYTGEQYF.